This T cell receptor (beta chain) was captured in a study of regulatory T cells in long-lasting Graves disease (dated by TCRdb to the early 2020s). About the investigation overall: In the newly diagnosed Graves' disease group, patients had been taking antithyroid drugs for less than 3 months. Patients with persistent Graves' disease were compared with patients with newly diagnosed Graves' disease using TCR sequencing and RNA sequencing of peripheral blood. The study was registered as a clinical trial and conducted in China. A total of 35 or so samples were covered by TCR sequencing, comprising approximately 13 persistent and some 20 newly diagnosed Graves' disease patients. What the study reported, not specific to this receptor: Only the TCR beta chain was sequenced and analyzed. Because the primary lesion, thyroid tissue, could not be accessed, the study looked at peripheral blood alone. Compared with newly diagnosed patients, patients with persistent Graves' disease had lower TCR Shannon entropy and fewer highly expanded clones, which suggests clonal expansion. The authors acknowledged the small sample size as a limitation that may reduce accuracy. Persistent disease showed preferential use of TRBV28, TRBJ1-2 and TRBJ2-5, whereas newly diagnosed disease favored TRBV20-1 and TRBJ2-1. More public clonotypes were shared among persistent patients (2,741) than among newly diagnosed patients (966).

There are many counts of this clonotype. What this receptor recognizes is not known. No clone much larger than this one lies a single base away; base qualities are absent. Libraries were built with multiplex PCR. The listed sequencing device is Illumina HiSeq 4000. To build TCR beta libraries, CDR3 regions were amplified by Arm-PCR using iRepertoire HTBI primers. PCR products were gel purified before sequencing. The original methods were these. A total of some 60 TRBV and 14 TRBJ segments were identified across samples and were used for gene usage analysis of CDR3 amino acid clonotypes. COPE and FqMerger were used to merge the filtered high-quality paired reads into contigs. BLAST was used to align contigs to IMGT TRBV, TRBD and TRBJ reference genes, and CDR3 was defined according to IMGT. Any clonotype with a frequency above 0.1% was counted as a highly expanded clone. Shannon entropy was used to measure repertoire diversity, and the Gini coefficient was used to measure V-J evenness. A clonotype found in more than one individual was treated as public. TCRdb ran its own pipeline on the public reads, namely fastp trimming at Q25 and MiXCR clone calling, and kept in-frame beta chains. Each record represents a unique CDR3 protein, reported with the most common genes and DNA among its rows. TCRdb's processing, not the study's, gives the V and J calls here. A total of a few hundred thousand distinct CDR3 sequences appear in this sample, over 14% of them only once. Under 9% of the sample goes to the ten largest clones.

This specimen's time point label, per the study, means: newly diagnosed GD, antithyroid drugs for less than 3 months. For both TCR sequencing and RNA sequencing, RNA was extracted from PBMCs using TRIzol. Graves' disease was diagnosed according to American Thyroid Association guidelines. Recruitment of patients was carried out at an endocrinology department in Xi'an, China. Each patient gave around 9.2 milliliters of peripheral blood, collected in an EDTA anticoagulant tube. PBMCs were isolated by Ficoll Paque Plus density gradient separation without further T cell sorting. An Agilent 2100 Bioanalyzer and agarose gel were used to check RNA quality, while a NanoDrop 2000 measured RNA concentration. Trimming removed 7 bases from V and 7 bases from J, leaving 17 bases between the germline ends. Reading from cysteine to phenylalanine, the CDR3 counts 14 amino acids. CDR3 DNA only is kept here, 42 bases in frame from base 1.

The sample also formed part of further work on T cells in Graves' hyperthyroidism and ophthalmopathy. Reported in the second study: A patient counted as having stable Graves' hyperthyroidism if no progression to ophthalmopathy occurred over 18 months of follow-up. Hyperthyroidism patients were aged 18 to 65 years and newly diagnosed, with disease duration of less than 2 months. The study excluded patients with uncontrolled infections, other autoimmune diseases, pregnancy or lactation. Diagnoses relied on clinical symptoms, serum thyroxine and TRAb, thyroid ultrasound and orbital computed tomography. The TCR CDR3 was subjected to a first round of RT-PCR using the HTBI primer set and the Qiagen OneStep RT-PCR kit. Blood samples also contained most of the expanded thyroid clonotypes (frequency above 0.001), which suggests that blood repertoires may reflect thyroid immune responses. A model built on a 13 V-J signature distinguished ophthalmopathy from stable hyperthyroidism, reaching about 88% sensitivity and about 81% specificity in cross-validation and 80%/75% in testing. In validation, progression to ophthalmopathy was predicted by the model with 70.59% sensitivity and 72% to 85% specificity, a median of roughly six months before onset. To identify TCR V-J signatures that set the groups apart, the researchers used a discovery cohort of about a hundred patients, made up of some 41 with Graves' ophthalmopathy and about 60 with stable Graves' hyperthyroidism. Whether ophthalmopathy could be predicted prospectively was tested in an independent validation cohort made up of about 20 hyperthyroidism patients plus 17 patients who later progressed to ophthalmopathy. For training and testing, the 100 or so patients in the discovery cohort were randomly divided in a 7:3 ratio. Thyroid tissue and blood T-cell repertoires from roughly six Graves' hyperthyroidism patients were also compared in the study. Once sampling was done, hyperthyroidism patients were given methimazole at a starting dose of 30 mg daily, whereas ophthalmopathy patients were given high-dose intravenous methylprednisolone. A second multiplex PCR round built the libraries, followed by size selection and purification. Paired-end sequencing of the libraries was performed with 100 bp reads on an Illumina HiSeq2000. SOAPnuke was used to process the raw data, throwing out any read that contained adapters or uncalled bases, had a mean Phred below 15, or lacked an exact constant-primer or identifier match. High-quality paired reads were merged with COPE v1.2.5, and unique nucleotide sequences were defined as clonotypes. MiTCR v1.1 was used to align clonotypes to the IMGT TRBV, TRBD and TRBJ reference segments. The analysis included only V-J combinations with a frequency above 0.0001, which together covered 99% to 99.2% of the repertoires. A TCS score was defined as the ratio of F50 (clonal expansion) to E x V (chaos), with BLOSUM62-based TCRdist applied between CDR3 peptides within each V-J. Welch's t-statistics and random forest reduced some 510 V-J features to about 12, which were used in a naive Bayes classifier (R e1071). Sample size was not statistically predetermined, and investigators were not blinded to group allocation. The paper reports TCR Vbeta CDR3 sequencing of approximately 130 peripheral blood samples: fewer than 50 ophthalmopathy, about 75 hyperthyroidism and some 17 progressor patients.

The sample was peripheral blood mononuclear cells (PBMCs), taken at new diagnosis, from a patient treated with antithyroid drugs. The TCR sequence derives from a woman aged 40 to 50 with Graves disease. Donor details come from another sample of the same person, matched by shared clones. The sequence is built from TRBV12-3 or TRBV12-4 and TRBJ1-5, and TRBD1 may be the D gene, going by 6 matching bases. The CDR3 reads CASKLGQPGQPQHF. The DNA is TGTGCCAGCAAGTTAGGACAGCCCGGCCAGCCCCAGCATTTT.